The clone carrying this T cell receptor (beta chain) came up once. Its antigen is unknown. The data belong to a study of shared clonotypes between healthy human individuals. Germline V CDR1 and CDR2: SGHAT, FQNNGV. This CDR3 has 15 amino acids. V shed 5 bases and J shed 5 bases, with 16 bases lying between them. Only in-frame clones appear in the TCRdb table, and some are missing; sequencing was by immunoSEQ multiplex PCR. The sample has millions of clones, about 92% seen once. Researchers partitioned CD4+ cells into CD45RA+ naive and CD45RA-negative memory subsets. Study findings and constraints: Researchers sampled blood only, noting tissue repertoires likely differ. Rarefaction indicated that sorted-subset sequencing remained incomplete although depth was large.

Material: naive CD4+ T cells from PBMCs. As for subset: CD45RA+ positively selected. The receptor was isolated from a man younger than 35 in good health. Some clones in this sample may be carry-over from other donors' samples. The rearrangement uses TRBV11-2 and TRBJ2-1; tentative D call: TRBD1 (6 bases). Here the CDR3 DNA reads TGTGCCAGCAGCGGGGGCCTCGTTTTTGACAATGAGCAGTTCTTC. Amino acid sequence: CASSGGLVFDNEQFF.